Below, 28 T cell receptor beta chains from the same sample are listed, as sequenced in a study of blood T cell repertoires in COVID-19. Here immunoSEQ multiplex PCR was the method, and the copy in TCRdb shows in-frame clones only, minus some. The sample consists of more than 110,000 clones, 88% of them appearing once. The sample consisted of peripheral blood. All receptors derive from a man aged 50 or older with active or convalescent COVID-19.

The CDR3 spells CASSGAGLSYNEQFF. The CDR3 DNA sequence: TGTGCCAGCAGTGGAGCGGGGCTCTCCTACAATGAGCAGTTCTTC. The chain couples TRBV6-1 to TRBJ2-1, with 7 nucleotides matching TRBD2. V lost 4 bases, J lost 0 bases, and 3 bases stayed unmatched. In germline, CDR1 is MNHNS, CDR2 SASEGT. The CDR3 is made up of 15 amino acids.

The chain links TRBV11-2 to TRBJ2-4; 10 bases agree with TRBD2. V gave up 4 bases and J gave up 4 bases; unmatched junction bases: 10. Germline V gene data show CDR1 as SGHAT and CDR2 as FQNNGV. CDR3 size: 17 residues. CDR3 region: CASSSVSSGRVKNIQYF. The CDR3 DNA sequence: TGTGCCAGCAGCTCCGTATCTAGCGGGAGAGTAAAAAACATTCAGTACTTC.

This chain uses TRBV11-2 with TRBJ2-7; the D gene is possibly TRBD1 (5 bases). CDR1 and CDR2 from the germline V gene are SGHAT and FQNNGV. The length of the CDR3 is 15 residues. V was pared by 0 bases and J by 5 bases, with 14 bases between. DNA for the CDR3: TGTGCCAGCAGCTTAGAGGGATCAGGGCCCCACGAGCAGTACTTC. Translating it yields CASSLEGSGPHEQYF.

The J gene is TRBJ1-1, the V gene TRBV7-2; 9 nucleotides line up with TRBD1. The V segment lost 5 bases and the J segment 5 bases; nucleotides outside the gene matches: 6. The CDR3 length is 14 residues. Germline CDR1 and CDR2: SGHTA and FQGNSA. CDR3 loop: CASSRDRGRTEAFF. The CDR3 DNA reads TGTGCCAGCAGCAGAGACAGGGGGAGGACTGAAGCTTTCTTT.

V gene TRBV28 combines with J gene TRBJ1-4; unclear D gene. CDR1 is MDHEN and CDR2 is SYDVKM in the germline V gene. The CDR3 is 14 amino acids. Trimming left V 4 bases short and J 8 bases short, with 14 bases between. The CDR3 DNA sequence: TGTGCCAGCAGTTCTCTCGGGGAGCGGGAAAAACTGTTTTTT. Encoded protein: CASSSLGEREKLFF.

This clone was detected only a few times. The genes are TRBV10-3 and TRBJ1-6; a weak D match, TRBD1 (6 bases). Germline-derived CDR1 and CDR2 are ENHRY and SYGVKD. This CDR3 contains 13 residues. V was cut by 7 bases and J by 7 bases, with 11 bases left in between. The CDR3 is CAIKGQPNSPLHF. The CDR3 DNA reads TGTGCCATCAAAGGACAGCCAAATTCACCCCTCCACTTT.

The chain employs TRBV9 and TRBJ2-4; 10 nucleotides agree with TRBD2. V lost 4 bases, J lost 0 bases, and 16 bases stayed unmatched. The CDR3 has 20 amino acids. Germline V CDR1 and CDR2: SGDLS, YYNGEE. The CDR3 DNA reads TGTGCCAGCAGCCCCTCAAAGGGCCTAGCGGGAGCTCCAGCCAAAAACATTCAGTACTTC. It yields the protein CASSPSKGLAGAPAKNIQYF.

The chain couples TRBV11-3 to TRBJ2-6, with D possibly matching TRBD2 (5 bases). CDR3 length: 15 amino acids. Germline CDR1 SGHNT, CDR2 YENEEA. Between the trimmed V and J ends, which lost 5 bases and 2 bases, there was a span of 10 bases. CDR3 amino acids: CASSPGVAGANVLTF. CDR3 bases: TGTGCCAGCAGCCCCGGGGTAGCTGGGGCCAACGTCCTGACTTTC.

Only a few counts were recorded for this clone. CDR3 amino acids: CASSLGNRATSNQPQHF. Here the CDR3 DNA reads TGCGCCAGCAGCCTGGGAAACAGGGCGACCAGCAATCAGCCCCAGCATTTT. The chain joins TRBV4-1 to TRBJ1-5; D may be TRBD1 (6 bases). The germline CDR1 and CDR2 sequences are MGHRA and YSYEKL. The V end lost 4 bases, the J end lost 1 base, and 17 bases lay between the germline ends. The CDR3 sequence is 17 residues long.

The rearrangement joins TRBV7-8 to TRBJ1-3, with unresolved D. Germline V gene sequence: CDR1 SGHVS, CDR2 FQNEAQ. Trimming cost V 5 bases and J 0 bases, with 8 bases left between them. The CDR3 has 14 amino acids. The CDR3 loop is CASSPRSSGNTIYF. DNA of the CDR3: TGTGCCAGCAGCCCCCGGAGCTCTGGAAACACCATATATTTT.

This clone has just one count. V usage is TRBV28 and J usage is TRBJ1-5, with 7 bases lining up with TRBD1. J was trimmed by 5 bases and V by 8 bases; bases with no gene match: 6. CDR1 is MDHEN and CDR2 is SYDVKM in the germline V gene. This CDR3 contains 13 residues. The CDR3 here is CASERDSYQPQHF. The CDR3 DNA is TGTGCCAGCGAAAGGGACAGTTATCAGCCCCAGCATTTT.

This chain uses TRBV18 with TRBJ1-2, with 11 bases matching TRBD1. V lost 5 bases, J lost 6 bases, and 2 bases stayed unmatched. The CDR3 totals 13 residues. Germline V gene lookup returns CDR1 KGHSH and CDR2 LQKENI. The CDR3 region has the DNA TGTGCCAGCTCAAGGGACAGGGGGGATGGCTACACCTTC. Protein: CASSRDRGDGYTF.

This clone has just a few counts. This chain connects TRBV7-9 to TRBJ2-2, with D possibly TRBD2 on 5 matching bases. Germline V CDR1 and CDR2: SEHNR, FQNEAQ (reference sequence). The CDR3 contains 14 residues. The V and J ends lost 1 base and 8 bases respectively, with 11 bases between them. Here the CDR3 DNA reads TGTGCCAGCAGCTTAGGAGCGGCCCAGGGGGAGCTGTTTTTT. Translation gives CASSLGAAQGELFF.

The V gene is TRBV18, the J gene TRBJ2-3; D remains unclear. The CDR3 loop spans 12 amino acids. V lost 3 bases and J 7 bases, leaving 8 bases between the germline ends. CDR1 is KGHSH, CDR2 LQKENI, per germline. Here the CDR3 reads CASSPSENTQYF. In DNA form, the CDR3 reads TGTGCCAGCTCACCGAGTGAGAATACGCAGTATTTT.

Remarks on this clone: The same CDR3 is also encoded by other DNA sequences in this sample. The gene calls are TRBV7-3 and TRBJ1-1, with no clear D. The CDR3 is 13 residues long. Germline CDR1 and CDR2: SGHTA and FQGTGA. The V end was cut by 2 bases, the J end by 1 base, with 5 bases between. The CDR3 bases are TGTGCCAGCAGCTTAGGGCAGAACACTGAAGCTTTCTTT. Amino acid sequence: CASSLGQNTEAFF.

V is TRBV20-1 and J is TRBJ2-5; tentative D call: TRBD2 (6 bases). V shed 3 bases and J shed 5 bases, with 19 bases lying between them. Germline loops: CDR1 DFQATT, CDR2 SNEGSKA (reference sequence). This CDR3 spans 15 amino acids. The CDR3 here is CSASSTGDVGETQYF. For the CDR3, the DNA is TGCAGTGCTAGTAGCACGGGGGACGTCGGGGAGACCCAGTACTTC.

The chain links TRBV18 to TRBJ2-7; 8 nucleotides match TRBD1. In germline, CDR1 is KGHSH, CDR2 LQKENI. J was trimmed by 7 bases and V by 2 bases; bases with no gene match: 7. The CDR3 contains 14 residues. The CDR3 DNA is TGTGCCAGCTCACCATCGGACAGGGAGTGGGAGCAGTACTTC. Residues: CASSPSDREWEQYF.

The CDR3 DNA is TGTGCCAGCAGCTCCCCGCGGTCAGCGGCACGCTCTGGGGCCAACGTCCTGACTTTC. As protein: CASSSPRSAARSGANVLTF. The genes are TRBV7-3 and TRBJ2-6; TRBD2 might be the D (5 bases). V was trimmed by 4 bases and J by 0 bases, leaving 19 bases between them. Germline V lookup: CDR1 SGHTA, CDR2 FQGTGA. The CDR3 has 19 residues.

CDR3 sequence reads: CASGGTEIYEQYF. CDR3 sequence (DNA): TGTGCCAGCGGCGGGACAGAGATCTACGAGCAGTACTTC. V gene TRBV5-4 combines with J gene TRBJ2-7, with D possibly matching TRBD1 (7 bases). CDR1 is SGHNT and CDR2 is YYREEE in the germline V gene (reference sequence). V dropped 7 bases and J dropped 3 bases, with 14 bases sitting between them. This CDR3 spans 13 amino acids.

The chain couples TRBV24-1 to TRBJ1-1, with 9 positions matching TRBD1. Germline CDR1 is KGHDR and CDR2 is SFDVKD. The CDR3 has 13 amino acids. With 3 bases clipped from V and 9 bases from J, the junction kept 4 bases outside the gene matches. The CDR3 coding sequence is TGTGCCACCAGTGATACAGGACAGGGGAAAGCTTTCTTT. Protein product: CATSDTGQGKAFF.

This clone has only one observation. The rearrangement links TRBV5-4 to TRBJ2-5, with 7 bases identical to TRBD2. Per germline, CDR1 SGHNT and CDR2 YYREEE (reference sequence). The CDR3 length is 15 residues. The V and J ends lost 4 bases and 6 bases, in that order; junction bases with no gene match: 12. As DNA, the CDR3 is TGTGCCAGCAGCCGTAAAGCGGGGAGGCCGCAGACCCAGTACTTC. As protein: CASSRKAGRPQTQYF.

The rearrangement joins TRBV9 to TRBJ2-2; 7 bases match TRBD2. Germline-derived CDR1 and CDR2 are SGDLS and YYNGEE. The CDR3 totals 18 residues. Trimming cost V 3 bases and J 7 bases; bases outside gene matches: 18. Written as DNA, the CDR3 is TGTGCCAGCAGCGCACCCCCGACGGCGGGAGATTCGATCGGGGAGCTGTTTTTT. Residues: CASSAPPTAGDSIGELFF.

The chain couples TRBV7-3 to TRBJ2-7; D perhaps matches TRBD1 (5 bases). The CDR3 is 15 amino acids. Germline CDR1 and CDR2: SGHTA and FQGTGA. V lost 5 bases to trimming and J lost 4 bases, with 18 bases between them. This CDR3 reads CASSPKAGWIYEQYF. In nucleotides, the CDR3 is TGTGCCAGCAGCCCTAAGGCAGGGTGGATTTACGAGCAGTACTTC.

The chain carries TRBV19 and TRBJ2-2; TRBD2 might be the D (6 bases). CDR1 and CDR2 (germline): LNHDA, SQIVND (reference sequence). V gave up 6 bases and J gave up 4 bases, with 9 bases separating them. The length of the CDR3 is 13 residues. The CDR3 DNA reads TGTGCCAGTAGGGGGGGAGGCACCGGGGAGCTGTTTTTT. Protein product: CASRGGGTGELFF.

Only a few counts were recorded for this clone. The chain joins TRBV19 to TRBJ1-5; 8 nucleotides match TRBD1. The CDR3 is 14 residues long. V shed 6 bases and J 4 bases; nucleotides not matched to a gene: 5. Germline CDR1 reads LNHDA; CDR2 reads SQIVND (reference sequence). The CDR3 spells CASRANRGNQPQHF. The CDR3 DNA reads TGTGCCAGTAGAGCAAACAGGGGGAATCAGCCCCAGCATTTT.

This clone is a singleton in its sample. The chain employs TRBV7-2 and TRBJ2-7; 7 bases are shared with TRBD2. Trimming cost V 0 bases and J 5 bases; bases outside gene matches: 7. Germline CDR1 is SGHTA and CDR2 is FQGNSA. This CDR3 has 15 residues. CDR3 sequence reads: CASSLAAGDPHEQYF. The CDR3 nucleotides read TGTGCCAGCAGCTTAGCGGCGGGAGACCCCCACGAGCAGTACTTC.

The CDR3 reads CASSLGPGDTQYF. CDR3 nucleotide sequence: TGTGCCAGCAGCTTAGGACCGGGAGATACGCAGTATTTT. The chain joins TRBV7-2 to TRBJ2-3; D is unresolved. Trimming took off 1 base at V and 5 bases at J, with 7 bases between the two ends. The CDR3 has 13 amino acids. The V gene's germline CDR1 is SGHTA and CDR2 FQGNSA. Full variable domain (missing parts from reference TRBV7-2 and TRBJ2-3): GAGVSQSPSNKVTEKGKDVELRCDPISGHTALYWYRQSLGQGLEFLIYFQGNSAPDKSGLPSDRFSAERTGGSVSTLTIQRTQQEDSAVYLCASSLGPGDTQYFGPGTRLTVL.

The chain carries TRBV3-1 (or the pseudogene TRBV3-2) and TRBJ2-1; D is unresolved. V lost 0 bases and J lost 12, with 9 bases in between. Germline lookup yields CDR1 LGHDT and CDR2 YNNKEL (reference sequence). The CDR3 runs to 12 residues. The CDR3 DNA reads TGTGCCAGCAGCCAAGATCCTCTCGGGCAGTTCTTC. It encodes CASSQDPLGQFF.